Sequencing of this TCR beta chain was carried out in a study of cytomegalovirus exposure and HLA in healthy donors. Data came from immunoSEQ multiplex PCR; TCRdb stores just in-frame clones and leaves some out. The sample consists of some 140,000 clones, around 84% of them appearing once. The CDR3 is made up of 18 amino acids. Germline CDR1 is MDHEN and CDR2 is SYDVKM. The germline V and J ends were trimmed by 2 bases and 2 bases, with 20 bases remaining between them. Sequencing was performed on PBMCs. This clonotype was sampled from a human donor in good health. The chain recombines TRBV28 with TRBJ2-3; TRBD2 is a possible D gene (6 bases). The CDR3: CASSLSTSTLGDTDTQYF. The CDR3 bases are TGTGCCAGCAGTTTAAGTACTAGCACACTAGGGGACACAGATACGCAGTATTTT.